This T cell receptor (beta chain) was sequenced during a study of blood T cells in healthy people across ages (dated by TCRdb to the mid-2010s). The study in broad terms: In model experiments, template switching captured roughly one uniquely barcoded TCR beta cDNA molecule for every two T cells. Donors were grouped into four age groups: young (average roughly 17 years), middle-aged (around 39), aged (62) and long-lived (around 80). To track age-related changes in TCR beta repertoire diversity, the study relied on deep sequencing normalized with unique cDNA molecular identifiers. Two additional independent replicas of 1 million unique cDNA reads from the same blood draw were analyzed for two donors (one aged 18 to 29 and one aged 80 or older). The research as a whole found: Observed TCR beta diversity per million T cells fell roughly linearly with age, and a significant reduction was already apparent by age around 40. The long-lived group showed more naive CD4+ T cells, fewer expanded clones and increased TCR diversity than the aged group, suggesting age selection. There was a strong correlation between observed TCR beta diversity and the percentage of naive T cells measured by flow cytometry. Since profiling was done on bulk unsorted PBMCs, naive and antigen-experienced compartments could not be conclusively compared. Donor CMV infection status was unknown, potentially confounding age-related changes in expanded clonotypes. Total diversity estimates from one million sequenced T cells were considered lower bounds and underestimates.

The method was 5' RACE. The run used an Illumina HiSeq 2500. A second roughly 6 to 12 cycle PCR used a sample-barcoded 5' primer and a J-beta primer mix. Each TCR beta cDNA molecule received a unique molecular identifier from a template-switch 5' adaptor carrying 12 random nucleotides. Each sample yielded at least 3 million CDR3-containing paired-end reads. All of the RNA was converted into first-strand cDNA using the Mint cDNA synthesis kit, with a TRBC-specific oligonucleotide serving as the primer. Following uracil-DNA glycosylase treatment, a first 18-cycle PCR with universal primers M1SS and BC2_uni_R was performed on all cDNA. The paper's data handling went like this. For normalization, 1 million high-quality reads were randomly selected from each sample, with every read carrying a distinct molecular identifier. Instead of being binned into consensus sequences, reads with shared molecular identifiers were discarded. CDR3 identification, clonotype clustering and error correction used MiTCR with a Q25 quality threshold and the strictest error-elimination algorithm. A nonparametric unseen species model with Euler transformation was used to estimate a lower bound on total TCR beta diversity. TCRdb handled the public reads itself, with Q25 trimming in fastp and clone calling in MiXCR, and kept productive beta chains. Here each entry gathers all rows of one CDR3 protein and keeps the most common genes and DNA. The V and J calls were not made by the authors but by TCRdb's processing. This sample holds around 800,000 distinct CDR3 sequences; more than 25% were observed only once. The ten largest clones add up to over 2.5% of the sample.

V loses 6 bases of germline sequence and J loses 2 bases, and the interval between the two ends is 17 bases. According to the germline V gene (reference sequence), CDR1 reads SEHNR and CDR2 reads FQNEAQ. The cysteine opens and the phenylalanine closes a CDR3 of 15 amino acids. This entry keeps only the CDR3 DNA: 45 bases, framed from base 1. The donors were roughly 39 Caucasian individuals from Russia, aged roughly 6 to 100 years, who were systemically healthy. Each donor gave 8.5 to 10 milliliters of peripheral blood, collected into EDTA-treated Vacutainer tubes. Ficoll-Paque density-gradient centrifugation was used to isolate PBMCs, with at least 7 million per sample. Total RNA, at least 6 micrograms per sample, was extracted from PBMCs with Trizol reagent. Naive CD45RAhigh/CD27high T cell percentages were measured by flow cytometry on a PBMC aliquot from every donor. Points on this clonotype: Its antigen specificity is not known. Base qualities were left out, and no much larger clone turns up one base away.

The sample was also reused in another study, on T cells of mothers and their children. The second study's authors report: Nine systemically healthy Caucasian individuals served as donors, namely three mothers together with their six children. cDNA synthesis used all of the extracted RNA, with roughly 1.5 ug of RNA in each 15 ul reaction. Sample barcodes and 2-4 random nucleotides were added via the M1S primer in the second PCR. Over 8 million TCR beta CDR3 reads came from each mother, compared with 2.5 million to 3.5 million reads from each child. In both related and unrelated pairs, thymic selection shapes the output of TCR recombination in a similar way, with inherited differences having only a minor effect. Normalized repertoire overlap in related mother-child pairs was always slightly higher than in unrelated mother-child pairs, but the difference was never significant. With a sensitivity of approximately 100 clones per million clonotypes, no persistent microchimeric T cell clones were detected. Deep NGS was used in the study to compare the TCR beta repertoires of mothers and children and to look for features that separate related mother-child pairs from unrelated individuals. Mothers averaged roughly 40 +/- 4 years of age and children averaged roughly 11 +/- 4 years. Libraries were sequenced on Illumina HiSeq 2000 with 100+100 nt paired-end reads after adapter ligation with NEBNext reagents. Mother and child libraries were prepared a month apart and sequenced in separate runs to prevent cross-contamination. For each donor, somewhere between about 500,000 and 2,300,000 distinct TCR beta clonotypes were identified. Naive TCR beta clonotypes were estimated from low-frequency clonotypes matched to each donor's FACS-determined naive share, without sorting.

The rearranged segments are TRBV7-9 and TRBJ2-7; there is no confident call for the D gene. Material: blood. This receptor was identified in a boy aged 5-17 years in good health. The nucleotide sequence is given as TGTGCCAGCAGTGCTGAATCGGAGCACCCCTACGAGCAGTACTTC. The resulting protein is CASSAESEHPYEQYF. The CDR3 plus the reference TRBV7-9 and TRBJ2-7 genes for the other parts give the full variable domain: DTGVSQNPRHKITKRGQNVTFRCDPISEHNRLYWYRQTLGQGPEFLTYFQNEAQLEKSRLLSDRFSAERPKGSFSTLEIQRTEQGDSAMYLCASSAESEHPYEQYFGPGTRLTVT.